The T cell receptor beta chain described here comes from a study of blood T cell repertoires in COVID-19. Sequencing used immunoSEQ multiplex PCR; TCRdb keeps in-frame clones, though not all of them. Altogether roughly 200,000 clones are present, 86% being singletons, with the ten largest covering about 4.5%. This CDR3 contains 16 residues. Between the trimmed V and J ends, which lost 0 bases and 2 bases, there was a span of 14 bases. The germline CDR1 and CDR2 sequences are LGHNA and YNFKEQ. Source material: PBMCs or T cells enriched from blood (not recorded which). The gene calls are TRBV4-2 and TRBJ2-7, with TRBD2 as a possible D gene (5 bases). The clonotype originates from a woman under 40 who had been exposed to COVID-19. The DNA for the CDR3 is TGTGCCAGCAGCCAAGAGCCGGGCGGGTACCCCTACGAGCAGTACTTC. It codes for CASSQEPGGYPYEQYF.